In this sample, the clone carrying this TCR beta chain turned up once. A junction boundary mismatches the germline segment, possibly from a read error. The data stem from a study of blood T cell repertoires in COVID-19. The V gene's germline CDR1 is SNHLY and CDR2 FYNNEI. The CDR3 consists of 13 residues. This table comes from immunoSEQ multiplex PCR, and its TCRdb copy is limited to in-frame clones, with some not included. The table records some 300,000 clones, approximately 88% of them present only once. The sample was PBMCs or T cells enriched from blood (not recorded which). The TCR was taken from a woman aged 30 to 39 who had recovered from COVID-19. The rearrangement links TRBV2 to TRBJ1-5, with TRBD1 matching 10 bases. The CDR3 region is CASRTGGNQPQHF. Here the CDR3 DNA reads TGTGCCAGCAGGACAGGGGGCAACCAGCCCCAGCATTTT.